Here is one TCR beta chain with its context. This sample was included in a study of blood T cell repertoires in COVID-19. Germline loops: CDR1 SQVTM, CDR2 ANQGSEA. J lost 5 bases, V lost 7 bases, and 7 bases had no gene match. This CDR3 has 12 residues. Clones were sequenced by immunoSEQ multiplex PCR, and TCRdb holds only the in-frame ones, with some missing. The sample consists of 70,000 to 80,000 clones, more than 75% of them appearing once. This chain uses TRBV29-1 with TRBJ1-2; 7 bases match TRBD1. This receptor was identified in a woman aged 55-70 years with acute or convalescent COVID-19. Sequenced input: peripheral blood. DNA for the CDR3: TGCAGCGCTGACAGGGTAGGATATGGCTACACCTTC. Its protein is CSADRVGYGYTF.